The 2 T cell receptor beta chains in this list originate from one sample, sequenced in a study of T cell changes during pregnancy in multiple sclerosis. The table came from immunoSEQ multiplex PCR; TCRdb's copy has only in-frame clones and leaves some out. This sample carries under 55,000 clones, about nine tenths of them seen once, and the ten largest clones take more than 8.5%. The sample consisted of CD8+ T cells from peripheral blood mononuclear cells, taken after pregnancy. Receptors originate from a female donor with multiple sclerosis, enrolled in a pregnancy study.

The rearrangement uses TRBV6-6 and TRBJ1-4; possibly TRBD1 for D (5 bases). V lost 2 bases and J 8 bases, leaving 9 bases between the germline ends. The CDR3 consists of 13 residues. CDR1 and CDR2 (germline): MNHNY, SVGAGI (reference sequence). CDR3 sequence (DNA): TGTGCCAGCAGTTACCTGGAGGGGGAAAAACTGTTTTTT. Translating it yields CASSYLEGEKLFF.

V is TRBV14 and J is TRBJ2-7; 7 positions agree with TRBD1. The CDR3 has 18 residues. Per germline, CDR1 SGHDN and CDR2 FVKESK. J lost 4 bases, V lost 2 bases, and 17 bases had no gene match. The CDR3 loop is CASSQPGTASRLSYEQYF. As DNA, the CDR3 is TGTGCCAGCAGCCAACCCGGGACAGCCAGTAGGCTTTCTTACGAGCAGTACTTC.